Detailed here is one TCR beta chain. Its target is not known. This specimen comes from a study of regulatory T cells in long-lasting Graves disease. CDR3 regions were amplified by Arm-PCR using iRepertoire HTBI primers to build TCR beta libraries. TCRdb used MiXCR to reprocess the multiplex PCR reads, holding one entry per CDR3 protein. The table has hundreds of thousands of distinct CDR3 sequences, roughly 15% seen once. Time point reported: newly diagnosed GD, antithyroid drugs for less than 3 months. The TCR library was prepared using RNA isolated from PBMCs. Study observations and caveats: Persistent Graves' disease cases displayed lower TCR diversity than newly diagnosed ones. Patients with persistent disease shared some 3,000 public clonotypes, outpacing the approximately 920 shared by new patients.

These data also featured in a second study, about T cells in Graves' hyperthyroidism and ophthalmopathy.

The origin of this receptor is a woman in her thirties with Graves disease. Sequenced here: peripheral blood mononuclear cells (PBMCs), sampled at new diagnosis, from a patient treated with antithyroid drugs.

Here the CDR3 reads CASSQELAGVNEQFF. The CDR3 DNA reads as TGTGCCAGCAGCCAAGAACTAGCGGGAGTCAATGAGCAGTTCTTC. The genes are TRBV4-2 and TRBJ2-1; 11 bases line up with TRBD2. This CDR3 has 15 residues. Germline V gene sequence: CDR1 LGHNA, CDR2 YNFKEQ. V was pared by 0 bases and J by 6 bases, with 1 base of the junction left unmatched.